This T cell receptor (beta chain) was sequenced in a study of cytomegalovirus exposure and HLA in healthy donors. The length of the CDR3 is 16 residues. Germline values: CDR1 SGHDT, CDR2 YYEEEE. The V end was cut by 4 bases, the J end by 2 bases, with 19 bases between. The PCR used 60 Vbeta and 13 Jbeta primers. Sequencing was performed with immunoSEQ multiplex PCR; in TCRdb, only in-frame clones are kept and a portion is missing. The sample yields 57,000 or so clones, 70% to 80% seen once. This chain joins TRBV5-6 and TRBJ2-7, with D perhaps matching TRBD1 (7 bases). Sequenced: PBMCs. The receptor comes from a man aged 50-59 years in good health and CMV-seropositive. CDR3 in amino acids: CASSHRQGLDPYEQYF. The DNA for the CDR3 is TGTGCCAGCAGCCATAGACAGGGACTGGACCCCTACGAGCAGTACTTC.